This T cell receptor (beta chain) stems from a study of T cell responses to AZD1222 COVID-19 vaccine. This CDR3 has 13 amino acids. The germline V and J ends were trimmed by 2 bases and 1 base, with 3 bases remaining between them. From germline, CDR1 is MNHNS and CDR2 SASEGT. Repertoires were generated with immunoSEQ multiplex PCR, while TCRdb's copy carries only in-frame clones and drops some. The sample records around 79,000 clones, 87% being singletons. The genes are TRBV6-1 and TRBJ1-5, with D unclear. Sequenced material: peripheral blood, taken on day 0 of AZD1222 vaccination. The origin of this receptor is an adult in good health. The CDR3 DNA is TGTGCCAGCAGTGAATGGAGCAATCAGCCCCAGCATTTT. This gives the protein CASSEWSNQPQHF.